This paragraph covers one T cell receptor (beta chain) sequence. Its antigen is not known. This record comes from a study of identical twins. Study-wide results and caveats: Abundant beta clonotypes from cord blood bore fewer insertions; memory repertoires lacked this pattern. Weaker excess twin sharing was observed in beta out-of-frame sequences.

V shed 0 bases and J 3 bases; nucleotides not matched to a gene: 9. This CDR3 is built from 16 residues. Germline CDR1 reads SQVTM; CDR2 reads ANQGSEA. Template switching introduced a universal primer site, and the cDNA bore unique molecular identifiers. TCRdb fed the 5' RACE reads into MiXCR, producing one record per CDR3 protein. The sample contains 450,000 to 600,000 distinct CDR3 sequences, about a fifth of which appear only once. These data were also reused for a study on yellow fever vaccine responses in identical twins.

The receptor's source is a woman under 30 in good health. The V gene is TRBV29-1, the J gene TRBJ2-7; 9 bases map to TRBD1. Input material: CD4+ T cells sorted from blood. The CDR3 sequence is CSVEEIAGQGHYEQYF. The CDR3 DNA follows: TGCAGCGTTGAAGAAATTGCGGGACAGGGACACTACGAGCAGTACTTC.